This TCR beta chain was identified during a study of PD-1 blockade in classical Hodgkin lymphoma (dated by TCRdb to about 2020). Background for the entire study: The study used CyTOF and TCR beta sequencing to define a peripheral blood immune signature of response to PD-1 blockade in classical Hodgkin lymphoma.

Note on this clone: No antigen is known for it. Nothing much larger sits one base from this clone, and base qualities are not available.

Explained via the paper, the time point label denotes: newly diagnosed, previously untreated cHL patient sample. A Miltenyi CD4+ T cell isolation kit was used for magnetic negative selection to purify CD4+ T cells from thawed PBMCs. PBMCs from patients with newly diagnosed, previously untreated classical Hodgkin lymphoma were sequenced as a comparison group for the relapsed/refractory trial patients. Peripheral blood was collected in 8 mL Vacutainer Cell Preparation Tubes, from which PBMCs were isolated by centrifugation and then cryopreserved. Purified CD4+ and CD8+ fractions were generated only in cases for which an additional PBMC sample was available. Magnetically labelled cells were removed on LS columns in a quadroMACS separator, and the flow-through was retained as the purified fraction. Counted from cysteine to phenylalanine, this CDR3 has 13 amino acids. The kept DNA is CDR3 alone, 39 bases in frame from the first base. V loses 3 bases of germline sequence and J loses 1 base, and the interval between the two ends is 7 bases. The germline V gene (reference sequence) provides CDR1 SEHNR and CDR2 FQNEAQ.

The Qiagen DNeasy kit was used to extract genomic DNA both from unsorted PBMCs and from the negatively selected CD4+ and CD8+ fractions. TCR beta CDR3 regions were amplified by immunoSEQ multiplex PCR using primers annealing to V and J segments. A synthetic immune receptor repertoire was used to minimize amplification bias, and any remaining bias was removed computationally after sequencing. From the authors' description of their analysis: Repertoire diversity was quantified as the Shannon entropy index using custom Python scripts. Unsorted, CD4+ and CD8+ repertoires were examined separately, except in combined analyses, for which CD4+ and CD8+ sequences were merged in silico. In TCRdb, the immuneACCESS table is reduced to in-frame sequences with V and J assigned. These tables do not hold every clone; where another copy was compared, an unresolved V gene accounts for under half, and the others remain unexplained. Clone size and the V and J calls come from that table; the DNA yielded D and trimming. The table for this sample lists roughly 23,000 clones; approximately 89% of them were counted only once. The biggest ten clones account for around 0.25% of the sample.

General study outcomes and caveats: Baseline TCR diversity was reported to be lower in newly diagnosed patients than in healthy donors and to be lower still in relapsed/refractory patients. The study covered only a single clinical trial cohort, and the causes of the repertoire differences, possibly disease activity or prior therapy, were still not defined.

The sequence was obtained from a human donor with classical Hodgkin lymphoma. Sequencing used CD4+ T cells from blood. The sequence joins TRBV7-9 to TRBJ2-7; the D gene is unclear. The DNA sequence is as follows: TGTGCCAGCAGCTTCGGGTCTTCCTACGAGCAGTACTTC. This encodes CASSFGSSYEQYF.